This T cell receptor beta chain derives from a study of T cell changes during pregnancy in multiple sclerosis. The assay was immunoSEQ multiplex PCR, and TCRdb's table has in-frame clones only and misses some. The data contain 50,000 or so clones, 93% of them singletons. CDR1 is SGHKS and CDR2 is YYEKEE in the germline V gene (reference sequence). The CDR3 consists of 15 residues. Trimming took 0 bases from V and 5 from J; bases not matched to a gene: 6. The clonotype was recovered from a female donor with multiple sclerosis, enrolled in a pregnancy study. The sequences come from peripheral blood, collected in the second trimester of pregnancy. V is TRBV5-5 and J is TRBJ1-2; 8 nucleotides align to TRBD1. CDR3 loop: CASSLGRDRTYGYTF. As DNA, the CDR3 is TGTGCCAGCAGCTTGGGCCGGGACAGGACGTATGGCTACACCTTC.